A single sample is the source of the 30 T cell receptor beta chains below, sequenced in a study of shared clonotypes between healthy human individuals. Generated by immunoSEQ multiplex PCR, the TCRdb table keeps only in-frame clones and is missing some. The sample lists about 2.1 million clones, around 93% occurring once. Naive CD8 cells lacked CD45RO, underwent positive selection for CCR7 and left out terminally differentiated effector memory CD45RA+ cells. Material: naive CD8+ T cells from PBMCs. These receptors originate from a man aged 18 to 35 in good health. Some clones in this sample may be carry-over from other donors' samples.

This chain links TRBV9 with TRBJ2-1, with TRBD2 matching over 7 bases. V lost 6 bases to trimming and J lost 5 bases; unmatched junction nucleotides: 11. CDR3 length: 15 amino acids. Germline V lookup: CDR1 SGDLS, CDR2 YYNGEE. The CDR3 loop reads CASTGRENSNNEQFF. DNA of the CDR3: TGTGCCAGCACGGGGCGGGAGAATTCCAACAATGAGCAGTTCTTC.

The V gene is TRBV6-1, the J gene TRBJ2-2, with D possibly TRBD1 on 5 matching bases. Trimming removed 4 bases from V and 1 base from J, with 13 bases in between. Germline CDR1 reads MNHNS; CDR2 reads SASEGT. This CDR3 is built from 16 residues. CDR3 amino acids: CASSAKTVLNTGELFF. The CDR3 region has the DNA TGTGCCAGCAGTGCAAAGACAGTGTTGAACACCGGGGAGCTGTTTTTT.

The chain uses TRBV19 and TRBJ1-1; the D is unclear. Trimming removed 8 bases from V and 1 base from J, with 11 bases in between. The CDR3 is made up of 13 amino acids. CDR1 is LNHDA and CDR2 is SQIVND in the germline V gene (reference sequence). CDR3 amino acids: CASRLVGNTEAFF. The CDR3 nucleotides are TGTGCCAGTCGCTTGGTTGGGAACACTGAAGCTTTCTTT.

The chain recombines TRBV6-1 with TRBJ1-2; D remains ambiguous. Germline CDR1 and CDR2: MNHNS and SASEGT. The CDR3 spans 18 residues. V was trimmed by 1 base and J by 4 bases, leaving 22 bases between them. CDR3 protein: CASSEGTVDRRSSYGYTF. DNA of the CDR3: TGTGCCAGCAGTGAAGGGACTGTGGACCGCCGATCAAGCTATGGCTACACCTTC.

The chain has TRBV7-9 and TRBJ2-7; D perhaps matches TRBD1 (6 bases). Trimming pared 5 bases from V and 4 bases from J, leaving 24 bases between. The germline V gene has CDR1 SEHNR and CDR2 FQNEAQ (reference sequence). The CDR3 totals 17 residues. CDR3 region: CASSPKPAGTSGYEQYF. The CDR3 nucleotides read TGTGCCAGCAGCCCTAAGCCGGCAGGGACATCCGGGTACGAGCAGTACTTC.

This rearrangement joins TRBV5-1 to TRBJ2-1; a possible D gene is TRBD2 (7 bases). The V gene's germline CDR1 is SGHRS and CDR2 YFSETQ. Trimming stripped 6 bases from V and 3 bases from J, with 16 bases between. The CDR3 is 15 residues long. DNA of the CDR3: TGCGCCAGCAAAAAGGGGGGGGCCAGCTACAATGAGCAGTTCTTC. This sequence encodes CASKKGGASYNEQFF.

The chain combines TRBV7-2 with TRBJ2-2; D gene ambiguous. V was pared by 5 bases and J by 3 bases, with 13 bases between. This CDR3 region has 15 residues. The germline CDR1 and CDR2 sequences are SGHTA and FQGNSA. In nucleotides, the CDR3 is TGTGCCAGCAGCCTCACCAGGAGTTACACCGGGGAGCTGTTTTTT. It yields the protein CASSLTRSYTGELFF.

CDR3 region: CSAPRPYEQYF. In DNA form, the CDR3 reads TGCAGTGCCCCCCGGCCCTACGAGCAGTACTTC. The J gene is TRBJ2-7, the V gene TRBV20-1; D remains unclear. Trimming stripped 6 bases from V and 2 bases from J, with 8 bases between. CDR3 size: 11 residues. CDR1 and CDR2 from the germline V gene are DFQATT and SNEGSKA (reference sequence).

The chain is built from TRBV7-6 and TRBJ1-3; D possibly corresponds to TRBD1 (6 bases). Germline CDR1 and CDR2: SGHVS and FNYEAQ. The ends were cut back, 1 base at V and 8 bases at J, with 9 bases in the middle. The CDR3 spans 13 residues. The CDR3 spells CASSLDREDTIYF. The CDR3 DNA is TGTGCCAGCAGCTTAGACAGGGAAGACACCATATATTTT.

The CDR3 DNA reads as TGTGCCAGCAGTTTAGGGACTAGCGGTCCGTTCTTC. Its protein product is CASSLGTSGPFF. The rearrangement links TRBV27 to TRBJ2-1; the match to TRBD2 covers 11 bases. Germline CDR1 MNHEY, CDR2 SMNVEV (reference sequence). V was pared by 2 bases and J by 15 bases, with 3 bases of the junction left unmatched. CDR3 size: 12 residues.

The chain has TRBV25-1 and TRBJ2-7, with D perhaps assigned TRBD1 or TRBD2 (6 bases each). V was shortened by 2 bases and J by 3 bases, with 11 bases between the two germline ends. Germline CDR1 reads MGHDK; CDR2 reads SYGVNS. CDR3 size: 14 residues. CDR3: CASSERGDHYEQYF. The DNA for the CDR3 is TGTGCCAGCAGTGAAAGGGGGGATCACTACGAGCAGTACTTC.

J is TRBJ2-7 and V is TRBV30, with a possible D match to TRBD2 (7 bases). V was pared by 5 bases and J by 9 bases, with 23 bases between. CDR1 is GTSNPN and CDR2 is SVGIG in the germline V gene (reference sequence). This CDR3 has 14 amino acids. CDR3 sequence: CAWGVGGPNVGQYF. CDR3 bases: TGTGCCTGGGGAGTCGGGGGGCCGAACGTGGGGCAGTACTTC.

The chain is built from TRBV27 and TRBJ2-7; the match to TRBD1 covers 7 bases. The CDR3 covers 13 residues. V trimming: 5 bases; J trimming: 10 bases; junction bases outside the gene matches: 11. The germline V gene has CDR1 MNHEY and CDR2 SMNVEV (reference sequence). Here the CDR3 reads CASSPGTVLEQYF. CDR3 in DNA: TGTGCCAGCAGTCCCGGGACAGTTTTAGAACAGTACTTC.

The V call is TRBV5-1, the J call TRBJ1-4; D is possibly TRBD1 (6 bases). V was shortened by 0 bases and J by 7 bases, with 16 bases between the two germline ends. The CDR3 totals 16 residues. From germline, CDR1 is SGHRS and CDR2 YFSETQ. Here the CDR3 DNA reads TGCGCCAGCAGCTTGGCCAGTAGGGAAGGGGGTGAAAAACTGTTTTTT. This codes for CASSLASREGGEKLFF.

The chain carries TRBV27 and TRBJ2-1; D ambiguous. Germline V gives CDR1 MNHEY, CDR2 SMNVEV (reference sequence). With 5 bases removed from V and 1 base from J, the gap between germline ends came to 12 bases. CDR3 length: 15 residues. This CDR3 reads CASSPSTKSYNEQFF. The CDR3 DNA reads as TGTGCCAGCAGTCCTTCGACCAAATCCTACAATGAGCAGTTCTTC.

The rearrangement links TRBV29-1 to TRBJ2-3; TRBD2 matches at 11 bases. Trimming at V came to 5 bases and at J to 0 bases, leaving 7 bases not matched to a gene. CDR1 is SQVTM, CDR2 ANQGSEA, per germline. The CDR3 loop spans 16 amino acids. The CDR3 spells CSVFGGLAVSTDTQYF. The CDR3 coding sequence is TGCAGCGTTTTTGGGGGACTAGCGGTTAGCACAGATACGCAGTATTTT.

The genes are TRBV13 and TRBJ2-1; 14 bases line up with TRBD2. V gave up 4 bases and J gave up 7 bases; unmatched junction bases: 6. CDR1 PRHDT and CDR2 FYEKMQ come from the germline V gene (reference sequence). This CDR3 is 16 amino acids long. CDR3 amino acids: CASSWGTSGSFNEQFF. CDR3 coding DNA: TGTGCCAGCAGCTGGGGGACTAGCGGGAGCTTTAATGAGCAGTTCTTC. The variable domain in full, completed from reference TRBV13 and TRBJ2-1, reads AAGVIQSPRHLIKEKRETATLKCYPIPRHDTVYWYQQGPGQDPQFLISFYEKMQSDKGSIPDRFSAQQFSDYHSELNMSSLELGDSALYFCASSWGTSGSFNEQFFGPGTRLTVL.

The chain couples TRBV15 to TRBJ1-5, with D possibly matching TRBD1 (5 bases). V gave up 7 bases and J gave up 2 bases, with 15 bases separating them. The length of the CDR3 is 15 residues. Germline-derived CDR1 and CDR2 are LNHNV and YYDKDF (reference sequence). The CDR3: CATTGHDVGNQPQHF. Written as DNA, the CDR3 is TGTGCCACCACGGGGCATGACGTTGGCAATCAGCCCCAGCATTTT.

The chain couples TRBV27 to TRBJ2-1, with 9 bases lining up with TRBD2. After removal of 0 bases from V and 10 bases from J, the junction contained 7 bases not matched to a gene. This CDR3 is 15 amino acids long. From germline, CDR1 is MNHEY and CDR2 SMNVEV (reference sequence). The CDR3 is CASSLSAGGYREQFF. DNA for the CDR3: TGTGCCAGCAGTTTATCAGCGGGAGGCTATAGGGAGCAGTTCTTC.

The J gene is TRBJ1-5, the V gene TRBV6-4; D not resolved. Trimming took 2 bases from V and 3 from J, leaving 20 bases between them. In germline, CDR1 is MRHNA, CDR2 SNTAGT. This CDR3 is built from 18 residues. CDR3 sequence (DNA): TGTGCCAGCAGTGACCCTCGGAAACAGAAAGAAATCAATCAGCCCCAGCATTTT. The encoded protein is CASSDPRKQKEINQPQHF.

The V and J genes are TRBV29-1 and TRBJ1-2, with no clear D. The CDR3 sequence is 12 residues long. Germline V gives CDR1 SQVTM, CDR2 ANQGSEA. The germline V and J ends were trimmed by 0 bases and 7 bases, with 9 bases remaining between them. Here the CDR3 DNA reads TGCAGCGTTGAAGATCGCGGGCTTGGCTACACCTTC. It specifies CSVEDRGLGYTF.

The chain links TRBV7-9 to TRBJ2-7; 7 bases line up with TRBD1. CDR3 size: 14 residues. V gave up 7 bases and J gave up 12 bases; unmatched junction bases: 18. CDR1 and CDR2 from the germline V gene are SEHNR and FQNEAQ (reference sequence). The CDR3 loop reads CASNSGQRGSVLYF. CDR3 coding DNA: TGTGCCAGCAACTCGGGACAGAGGGGTTCGGTACTGTACTTC.

This sequence joins TRBV9 and TRBJ2-7; 8 positions match TRBD1. Germline-derived CDR1 and CDR2 are SGDLS and YYNGEE. Unmatched junction bases numbered 9, after V lost 3 bases and J lost 1 base. The CDR3 sequence is 16 residues long. The CDR3 nucleotides are TGTGCCAGCAGCGGGAGGTCAGGGGGCGGTTCCTACGAGCAGTACTTC. This sequence encodes CASSGRSGGGSYEQYF.

Here the CDR3 DNA reads TGTGCCAGCAGCTTAGTTGCGGAACGCTCCTACAATGAGCAGTTCTTC. Protein: CASSLVAERSYNEQFF. The V and J genes are TRBV11-2 and TRBJ2-1; D gene uncertain. The CDR3 extends over 16 amino acids. Germline V gene lookup returns CDR1 SGHAT and CDR2 FQNNGV. Trimming removed 1 base at V and 0 bases at J, with 10 bases between.

J is TRBJ2-1 and V is TRBV7-9; D is unclear. The V and J ends lost 1 base and 14 bases respectively, with 18 bases between them. The CDR3 is 14 amino acids. Looked up from germline, CDR1 is SEHNR and CDR2 is FQNEAQ (reference sequence). The DNA for the CDR3 is TGTGCCAGCAGCTTAGAGCCCCGAAACGCTAGGGAGTTCTTC. This gives the protein CASSLEPRNAREFF.

V is TRBV29-1 and J is TRBJ2-3, with 13 bases that match TRBD2. CDR3 length equals 16 residues. The germline V gene has CDR1 SQVTM and CDR2 ANQGSEA. Trimming at V came to 6 bases and at J to 5 bases, leaving 11 bases not matched to a gene. The CDR3 region is CSVTSGRAISGDTQYF. Written as DNA, the CDR3 is TGCAGCGTCACTAGCGGGAGGGCCATAAGTGGAGATACGCAGTATTTT.

The table lists this clone with a count of one. This CDR3 is also generated by other DNA sequences in the sample. The CDR3 coding sequence is TGTGCCAGCAGCGTAGATGGGCTAAGCTCCTACAATGAGCAGTTCTTC. It encodes CASSVDGLSSYNEQFF. The chain employs TRBV9 and TRBJ2-1; no reliable D call. The germline CDR1 and CDR2 sequences are SGDLS and YYNGEE. The CDR3 length is 16 residues. The germline V and J ends were trimmed by 0 bases and 0 bases, with 10 bases remaining between them.

The chain couples TRBV6-1 to TRBJ2-7, with 7 bases that match TRBD2. In germline, CDR1 is MNHNS, CDR2 SASEGT. Trimming took 6 bases from V and 7 from J; bases not matched to a gene: 12. CDR3 size: 14 residues. The CDR3 sequence is CASSRSARGDEQYF. The CDR3 bases are TGTGCCAGCAGCCGCAGTGCCCGGGGGGATGAGCAGTACTTC.

The chain combines TRBV4-1 with TRBJ2-1; 14 bases are a match to TRBD2. The V segment lost 2 bases and the J segment 9 bases; nucleotides outside the gene matches: 6. The CDR3 runs 16 residues. Germline CDR1 reads MGHRA; CDR2 reads YSYEKL. CDR3: CASSQWGGTSGSEQFF. CDR3 nucleotides: TGCGCCAGCAGCCAATGGGGGGGGACTAGCGGGAGTGAGCAGTTCTTC.

The chain recombines TRBV2 with TRBJ2-7; 9 positions agree with TRBD2. The CDR3 length is 13 residues. Germline V gives CDR1 SNHLY, CDR2 FYNNEI. With 6 bases clipped from V and 6 bases from J, the junction kept 6 bases outside the gene matches. DNA of the CDR3: TGTGCCAGCAGCTCCGGGACTAGCACCGAGCAGTACTTC. It specifies CASSSGTSTEQYF.